This TCR beta chain was sequenced for a study of CD8+CD57+ T cells in acquired aplastic anemia. All sequencing subjects had displayed CD8+CD57+ cell expansion on flow cytometry. At blood sampling, none of the patients had yet received therapy. V lost 5 bases, J lost 2 bases, and 16 bases lay in between. The CDR3 is 15 residues long. Germline V gene data show CDR1 as SNHLY and CDR2 as FYNNEI. As for this clonotype: What it binds is unknown.

TCR beta VDJ and CDR3 were profiled, and genomic DNA was the template. TCRdb re-called the reads with MiXCR, one entry per CDR3 protein. Altogether roughly 120,000 distinct CDR3 sequences are present, under 65% being singletons, with the ten largest covering roughly 30%. General study points: Both patients and controls carried the same twenty-nine CD8+ CDR3 sequences.

Sequencing was carried out using sorted CD4+, CD8+, or CD8+CD57+ T cells (not recorded which) from PBMCs. This rearrangement joins TRBV2 to TRBJ2-7; D is perhaps TRBD1 (5 bases). The sequence came from a human donor with aplastic anemia. The CDR3 is CASSSPDSLPYEQYF. DNA of the CDR3: TGTGCCAGCAGTTCTCCAGACAGCCTCCCCTACGAGCAGTACTTC.